There are many counts of the clone carrying this T cell receptor beta chain. Template material for amplifying TCR beta CDR3 regions consisted of RNA transcripts. The HTBI primer set drove a first-round RT-PCR of the TCR CDR3. One entry per CDR3 protein, called by TCRdb with MiXCR from the multiplex PCR reads. The sample yields approximately 430,000 distinct CDR3 sequences, around a sixth seen once. V lost 6 bases, J lost 0 bases, and 9 bases lay in between. The CDR3 has 14 amino acids. Germline V gene lookup returns CDR1 SNHLY and CDR2 FYNNEI. The data belong to a study of T cells in Graves' hyperthyroidism and ophthalmopathy.

This receptor was identified in a woman younger than 30 with Graves' hyperthyroidism. The specimen was blood. The chain uses TRBV2 and TRBJ2-4; D gene ambiguous. The CDR3 bases are TGTGCCAGCAGCCCAAGCAAAGCCAAAAACATTCAGTACTTC. Translating gives CASSPSKAKNIQYF.